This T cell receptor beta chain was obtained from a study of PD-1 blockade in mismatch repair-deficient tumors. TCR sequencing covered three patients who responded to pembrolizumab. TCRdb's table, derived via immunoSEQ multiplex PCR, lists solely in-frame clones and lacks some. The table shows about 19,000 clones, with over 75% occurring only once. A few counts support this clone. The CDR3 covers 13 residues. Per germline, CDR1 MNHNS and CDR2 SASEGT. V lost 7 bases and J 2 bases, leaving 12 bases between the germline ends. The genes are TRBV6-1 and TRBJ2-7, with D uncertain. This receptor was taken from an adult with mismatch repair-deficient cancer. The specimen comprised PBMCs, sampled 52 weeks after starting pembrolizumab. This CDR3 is CASKLNGPYEQYF. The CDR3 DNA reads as TGTGCCAGCAAATTGAATGGCCCCTACGAGCAGTACTTC.